Listed below are T cell receptor beta chains from one sample, sequenced in a study of early T cells in non-severe SARS-CoV-2 infection. Using its own MiXCR run on the 5' RACE reads, TCRdb lists one record per CDR3 protein. The profile covers about 71,000 distinct CDR3 sequences, with roughly an eighth appearing a single time and around 2.8% taken by the ten largest. Sequences were derived from whole blood, sampled at baseline. The receptors here all came from an adult who was a healthcare worker with PCR-confirmed SARS-CoV-2 infection or an uninfected control (not recorded which). CDR3s include the opening cysteine and the closing phenylalanine or tryptophan. The order of the fields is V gene, J gene, clone size, D gene, CDR3 DNA, CDR3 protein. A D gene is named only where the DNA matches it firmly. The size field is filled for only some rows; it gives once, few, many or a size class.

TRBV11-2	TRBJ1-1	-	-	TGTGCCAGCAGCCTAGGTGGGTGGGGGAACACTGAAGCTTTCTTT	CASSLGGWGNTEAFF
TRBV12-3/TRBV12-4	TRBJ1-6	few	-	TGTGCCAGCAGAGGGGACCGGTCACCCCTCCACTTT	CASRGDRSPLHF
TRBV2	TRBJ2-7	-	-	TGTGCCAGCACGGGCGGGCTACAGGGTAGCGAGCAGTACTTC	CASTGGLQGSEQYF
TRBV9	TRBJ2-3	many	-	TGTGCCAGCAGCGTCCTGGACAGGAGGGGAACAGATACGCAGTATTTT	CASSVLDRRGTDTQYF
TRBV7-9	TRBJ1-3	many	-	TGTGCCAGCAGCCCGATAACTGTGAACCGGGCCTCTGGAAACACCATATATTTT	CASSPITVNRASGNTIYF
TRBV7-2	TRBJ2-4	many	TRBD1	TGTGCCAGCAGCTCCGGACAGGGGGGCATTCAGTACTTC	CASSSGQGGIQYF
TRBV19	TRBJ1-5	many	-	TGTGCCAGTAGTACGGGGCACCGGGGTCGAAATCAGCCCCAGCATTTT	CASSTGHRGRNQPQHF
TRBV7-9	TRBJ2-6	-	-	TGTGCCAGCAGCTTAGAGGGCAGGGGAACATCTGGGGCCAACGTCCTGACTTTC	CASSLEGRGTSGANVLTF
TRBV3-1	TRBJ1-3	-	-	TGTGCCAGCAGTGGGACTGAGAGCTCTGGAAACACCATATATTTT	CASSGTESSGNTIYF
TRBV9	TRBJ2-2	many	-	TGTGCCAGCAGCGTAGTACAGGGGAACACCGGGGAGCTGTTTTTT	CASSVVQGNTGELFF
TRBV5-1	TRBJ1-5	-	-	TGCGCCAGCAGCTTGGAGGGCGGACAGAATCAGCCCCAGCATTTT	CASSLEGGQNQPQHF
TRBV20-1	TRBJ2-1	few	TRBD1	TGCAGTGCTTCCGACAGGGCCTCCTACAATGAGCAGTTCTTC	CSASDRASYNEQFF
TRBV6-2/TRBV6-3	TRBJ2-7	-	-	TGTGCCAGCACACAGGGCTTTGCCTACGAGCAGTACTTC	CASTQGFAYEQYF
TRBV29-1	TRBJ2-7	-	-	TGCAGCGTGAGACGGGCCGGATCCTACGAGCAGTACTTC	CSVRRAGSYEQYF
TRBV12-3/TRBV12-4	TRBJ1-5	many	TRBD1	TGTGCCAGCAGTTTCCAGGGGGCGAAGCAGCCCCAGCATTTT	CASSFQGAKQPQHF
TRBV18	TRBJ2-7	-	-	TGTGCCAGCTCACCCGGTTCAGCGGGGCAGTACTTC	CASSPGSAGQYF
TRBV20-1	TRBJ2-3	few	TRBD2	TGCAGTGCTATTCCCCCGCTAGCGGGGGTTCGTGCAGATACGCAGTATTTT	CSAIPPLAGVRADTQYF
TRBV29-1	TRBJ1-2	many	TRBD1	TGCAGCGCCGGGGACAGCACCGCAAGTGGCTACACCTTC	CSAGDSTASGYTF
TRBV6-1	TRBJ2-1	-	-	TGTGCCAGCAGTTACCCACAGGGTCAACATTTTTACAATGAGCAGTTCTTC	CASSYPQGQHFYNEQFF
TRBV6-1	TRBJ2-7	few	-	TGTGCCAGCAGTGAATCCTCCCGGCCAGGGGTCCACGAGCAGTACTTC	CASSESSRPGVHEQYF
TRBV29-1	TRBJ1-6	-	-	TGCAGCGTCGCTTCAGGGATCGGCTCACCCCTCCACTTT	CSVASGIGSPLHF
TRBV20-1	TRBJ2-5	-	-	TGCAGTGCTAGAGACATCCGGGACTCCTGGGAGACCCAGTACTTC	CSARDIRDSWETQYF
TRBV5-5	TRBJ1-1	-	TRBD1	TGTGCCAGCAGCTTCCCCAGGGGGGAAAGGATGAACACTGAAGCTTTCTTT	CASSFPRGERMNTEAFF
TRBV11-3	TRBJ2-2	-	TRBD1	TGTGCCAGCAGCTCTAAGGACAGGGATACCGGGGAGCTGTTTTTT	CASSSKDRDTGELFF
TRBV20-1	TRBJ1-2	few	-	TGCAGTGCTAGAGATACCCCACAGGGAGGGTATGGCTACACCTTC	CSARDTPQGGYGYTF
TRBV7-9	TRBJ1-1	few	TRBD1	TGTGCCAGCAGCTTAGATCGGGGACAGGTTAACCGTGAAGCTTTCTTT	CASSLDRGQVNREAFF
TRBV10-1	TRBJ1-2	few	-	TGCGCCAGCAGCCCTTCGGGACTGAGGGGCTACACCTTC	CASSPSGLRGYTF
TRBV15	TRBJ2-7	-	-	TGTGCCACCAGCAGAGACAGAATCCTATCCTACGAGCAGTACTTC	CATSRDRILSYEQYF
TRBV29-1	TRBJ1-1	many	-	TGCAGCGTTGGTGAAGGAGGAATGAACACTGAAGCTTTCTTT	CSVGEGGMNTEAFF
TRBV19	TRBJ1-5	-	-	TGTGCCAGTAGTATGGTTACTTTCAATCAGCCCCAGCATTTT	CASSMVTFNQPQHF
TRBV27	TRBJ1-2	-	-	TGTGCCACCGCAAGGCAAGACTTCTATGGCTACACCTTC	CATARQDFYGYTF
TRBV4-1	TRBJ2-1	many	-	TGCGCCAGCAGCCCCCAAAGTTACTCCTACAATGAGCAGTTCTTC	CASSPQSYSYNEQFF
TRBV20-1	TRBJ2-1	many	TRBD2	TGCAGTGCTAGTGATTGGTCGGGGGGGCCCAATGAGCAGTTCTTC	CSASDWSGGPNEQFF
TRBV20-1	TRBJ2-5	-	-	TGCAGTGCTAGGTTTAGCGAGACCCAGTACTTC	CSARFSETQYF
TRBV11-2	TRBJ2-3	-	-	TGTGCCAGCAGCTTGCTTTTTCGAAGCACAGATACGCAGTATTTT	CASSLLFRSTDTQYF